A single sample is the source of the 26 T cell receptor beta chains below, sequenced in a study of blood T cell repertoires in COVID-19. Sequenced by immunoSEQ multiplex PCR; TCRdb stores in-frame clones only, minus some. The repertoire has 60,000 to 85,000 clones, around four fifths of them found once; the top ten carry over 35%. The sample taken for sequencing was peripheral blood. These receptor sequences come from a man between 70 and 80 years old with acute or convalescent COVID-19.

The rearrangement uses TRBV7-9 and TRBJ2-6; D is ambiguous. CDR1 and CDR2 from the germline V gene are SEHNR and FQNEAQ (reference sequence). V gave up 5 bases and J gave up 2 bases, with 10 bases separating them. The CDR3 covers 15 residues. This CDR3 is CASSMTGTGANVLTF. CDR3 nucleotides: TGTGCCAGCAGCATGACGGGTACTGGGGCCAACGTCCTGACTTTC.

The chain combines TRBV7-2 with TRBJ1-4, with 8 positions matching TRBD1. The germline CDR1 and CDR2 sequences are SGHTA and FQGNSA. Trimming at V came to 4 bases and at J to 3 bases, leaving 10 bases not matched to a gene. This CDR3 region has 17 residues. The CDR3: CASSSTGGVRANEKLFF. CDR3 DNA sequence: TGTGCCAGCAGCTCAACAGGGGGGGTTCGGGCTAATGAAAAACTGTTTTTT.

The chain carries TRBV10-2 and TRBJ2-1, with a tentative D call TRBD1 (6 bases). Trimming removed 6 bases at V and 2 bases at J, with 8 bases between. Germline values: CDR1 WSHSY, CDR2 SAAADI. The CDR3 runs to 13 residues. The CDR3 nucleotides read TGCGCCAGCAGACGGGACACCTACAATGAGCAGTTCTTC. It yields the protein CASRRDTYNEQFF.

The chain links TRBV12-3 or TRBV12-4 to TRBJ2-3; D gene uncertain. CDR3 length: 11 amino acids. V gave up 5 bases and J gave up 4 bases, with 4 bases separating them. The CDR3 DNA reads TGTGCCAGCAGTCCCGCAGATACGCAGTATTTT. Its translation: CASSPADTQYF.

The V and J genes are TRBV18 and TRBJ1-6, with 8 bases identical to TRBD1. The germline gives CDR1 KGHSH, CDR2 LQKENI. The CDR3 has 14 residues. Trimming at V came to 1 base and at J to 9 bases, leaving 2 bases not matched to a gene. For the CDR3, the DNA is TGTGCCAGCTCACCACGGGACAGGTCTTCACCCCTCCACTTT. It specifies CASSPRDRSSPLHF.

The chain has TRBV24-1 and TRBJ2-7; D remains ambiguous. V was cut by 2 bases and J by 1 base, with 8 bases left in between. Germline V lookup: CDR1 KGHDR, CDR2 SFDVKD. This CDR3 region has 14 residues. The CDR3 DNA reads TGTGCCACCAGTGATTCCGACGGGTCCTACGAGCAGTACTTC. Amino acids: CATSDSDGSYEQYF.

The chain is built from TRBV19 and TRBJ2-7, with a tentative D call TRBD1 (6 bases). CDR3 length: 15 amino acids. Trimming stripped 4 bases from V and 3 bases from J, with 16 bases between. Germline CDR1 is LNHDA and CDR2 is SQIVND (reference sequence). Written as DNA, the CDR3 is TGTGCCAGTAGTAATCCGGGACATACGAACTACGAGCAGTACTTC. Amino acids: CASSNPGHTNYEQYF.

The chain uses TRBV19 and TRBJ2-3; 9 nucleotides align to TRBD2. J lost 2 bases, V lost 0 bases, and 3 bases had no gene match. The CDR3 is 16 amino acids. The germline V gene encodes CDR1 LNHDA and CDR2 SQIVND (reference sequence). Here the CDR3 DNA reads TGTGCCAGTAGTATAGATGTAGCGGGGGCCACAGATACGCAGTATTTT. This translates into CASSIDVAGATDTQYF.

This clone was observed a few times. The rearrangement uses TRBV19 and TRBJ1-5, with unresolved D. There are 12 residues in the CDR3. From germline, CDR1 is LNHDA and CDR2 SQIVND (reference sequence). Trimming removed 5 bases from V and 11 bases from J, with 13 bases in between. As DNA, the CDR3 is TGTGCCAGTAGTCCCGCATACGAGGCCCAGCATTTT. Its translation: CASSPAYEAQHF.

The V call is TRBV6-5, the J call TRBJ2-7; D is unclear. CDR3 length: 13 residues. Germline V lookup: CDR1 MNHEY, CDR2 SVGAGI. With 9 bases removed from V and 1 base from J, the gap between germline ends came to 13 bases. CDR3 in amino acids: CASRLPPSYEQYF. In nucleotides, the CDR3 is TGTGCCAGTAGACTTCCACCTTCCTACGAGCAGTACTTC.

Points on this clone: The same CDR3 arises from other DNA sequences in this sample as well. CDR3 nucleotides: TGTGCCAGTAGTATAGGACAGGGAAATCAGCCCCAGCATTTT. Residues: CASSIGQGNQPQHF. The genes are TRBV19 and TRBJ1-5; 7 positions match TRBD1. Germline lookup yields CDR1 LNHDA and CDR2 SQIVND (reference sequence). The CDR3 covers 14 residues. The J segment lost 4 bases and the V segment lost 1 base, leaving 1 base of the junction unmatched.

The gene calls are TRBV10-3 and TRBJ2-1, with 7 positions matching TRBD2. The trim removed 6 bases at V and 8 bases at J, leaving 16 bases unmatched. The germline CDR1 and CDR2 sequences are ENHRY and SYGVKD. The CDR3 covers 16 residues. The CDR3 region is CAISPAGGLAVDEQFF. As DNA, the CDR3 is TGTGCCATCAGCCCCGCCGGTGGGCTAGCGGTTGATGAGCAGTTCTTC.

V is TRBV6-1 and J is TRBJ2-3; D not certain. The germline V gene encodes CDR1 MNHNS and CDR2 SASEGT. V shed 1 base and J shed 0 bases, with 8 bases lying between them. The CDR3 has 15 residues. The CDR3 bases are TGTGCCAGCAGTGAAGGGCTCGCTAGCACAGATACGCAGTATTTT. This gives the protein CASSEGLASTDTQYF.

CDR3 loop: CATSDLTQNNEQFF. The CDR3 bases are TGTGCCACCAGTGATTTGACCCAGAACAATGAGCAGTTCTTC. The chain combines TRBV24-1 with TRBJ2-1, with D hard to call. Germline V CDR1 and CDR2: KGHDR, SFDVKD. There are 14 residues in the CDR3. The V end lost 0 bases, the J end lost 5 bases, and 7 bases lay between the germline ends.

The V call is TRBV7-9, the J call TRBJ2-1; weak D call: TRBD2 (5 bases). Trimming left V 7 bases short and J 7 bases short, with 23 bases between. CDR1 is SEHNR, CDR2 FQNEAQ, per germline (reference sequence). This CDR3 has 16 amino acids. CDR3 in amino acids: CASTPPVGSSGNEQFF. CDR3 DNA: TGTGCCAGCACTCCCCCGGTGGGGTCATCGGGAAATGAGCAGTTCTTC.

The chain uses TRBV7-6 and TRBJ2-5, with a tentative D call TRBD2 (6 bases). Trimming shortened V by 2 bases and J by 1 base, and 11 bases separated the two germline ends. The V gene's germline CDR1 is SGHVS and CDR2 FNYEAQ. The CDR3 sequence is 15 residues long. DNA for the CDR3: TGTGCCAGCAGCTTATATGGGGAGGCCCAAGAGACCCAGTACTTC. Amino acid sequence: CASSLYGEAQETQYF.

This clone was recorded a few times. CDR3 loop: CASSPLRLAGSGDTQYF. As DNA, the CDR3 is TGTGCCAGCTCACCTCTTAGACTAGCGGGAAGTGGAGATACGCAGTATTTT. This chain uses TRBV18 with TRBJ2-3; TRBD2 aligns across 11 bases. The V segment lost 3 bases and the J segment 5 bases; nucleotides outside the gene matches: 10. From germline, CDR1 is KGHSH and CDR2 LQKENI. The CDR3 totals 17 residues.

This chain joins TRBV5-1 and TRBJ1-1, with 7 positions matching TRBD1. V dropped 1 base and J dropped 4; count of bases not matched to a gene: 4. CDR3 size: 14 residues. Germline loops: CDR1 SGHRS, CDR2 YFSETQ. CDR3 coding DNA: TGCGCCAGCAGCTTGACAGGGGCCACCACTGAAGCTTTCTTT. This sequence encodes CASSLTGATTEAFF.

This clone was found once. V and J are TRBV2 and TRBJ2-1, with 7 bases aligning to TRBD1. Germline CDR1 and CDR2: SNHLY and FYNNEI. The CDR3 totals 17 residues. The ends lost 5 bases at V and 5 bases at J; junction bases unmatched: 15. The CDR3 is CASSSLWTGPLDNEQFF. The CDR3 DNA reads as TGTGCCAGCAGTTCCCTTTGGACAGGCCCCTTGGACAATGAGCAGTTCTTC.

The CDR3 protein is CATSSGGGTDTQYF. The CDR3, as DNA: TGCGCCACTTCTAGCGGAGGGGGCACAGATACGCAGTATTTT. The rearrangement uses TRBV5-1 and TRBJ2-3; TRBD2 agrees at 7 bases. The CDR3 consists of 14 residues. Germline assignment: CDR1 SGHRS and CDR2 YFSETQ. V lost 9 bases to trimming and J lost 1 base; unmatched junction nucleotides: 8.

This clone was counted a single time. The gene calls are TRBV11-2 and TRBJ1-2; D gene ambiguous. Trimming removed 6 bases at V and 14 bases at J, with 25 bases between. The V gene's germline CDR1 is SGHAT and CDR2 FQNNGV. The CDR3 runs 14 residues. The CDR3 loop is CASRSPQLMATDTF. The CDR3 DNA reads as TGTGCCAGCAGGTCCCCACAGCTTATGGCTACGGATACCTTC. The whole variable domain, remainder taken from reference TRBV11-2 and TRBJ1-2, is EAGVAQSPRYKIIEKRQSVAFWCNPISGHATLYWYQQILGQGPKLLIQFQNNGVVDDSQLPKDRFSAERLKGVDSTLKIQPAKLEDSAVYLCASRSPQLMATDTFGSGTRLTVV.

The V call is TRBV5-8, the J call TRBJ1-6, with D maybe TRBD1 (6 bases). Germline CDR1 and CDR2: SGHTS and YDEGEE. V gave up 4 bases and J gave up 0 bases, with 11 bases separating them. This CDR3 comprises 16 residues. As DNA, the CDR3 is TGTGCCAGCAGCCGTGGGGGCCGCTCCTATAATTCACCCCTCCACTTT. Its translation is CASSRGGRSYNSPLHF.

The chain combines TRBV9 with TRBJ1-1, with D hard to call. This CDR3 is built from 14 residues. Trimming removed 2 bases at V and 1 base at J, with 9 bases between. Germline-derived CDR1 and CDR2 are SGDLS and YYNGEE. CDR3: CASSVGTANTEAFF. As DNA, the CDR3 is TGTGCCAGCAGCGTGGGCACCGCGAACACTGAAGCTTTCTTT.

This clone has more than one count but fewer than ten. This rearrangement joins TRBV6-6 to TRBJ2-3; tentatively, D is TRBD1 (5 bases). The germline CDR1 and CDR2 sequences are MNHNY and SVGAGI (reference sequence). V was cut by 10 bases and J by 2 bases, with 13 bases left in between. The CDR3 consists of 13 residues. The DNA of the CDR3 is TGTGCCACCGAAAGACAGCTCACAGATACGCAGTATTTT. This encodes CATERQLTDTQYF.

The rearrangement joins TRBV28 to TRBJ1-1; perhaps TRBD1 as D (5 bases). Germline V gene lookup returns CDR1 MDHEN and CDR2 SYDVKM. Trimming removed 11 bases from V and 0 bases from J, with 13 bases in between. The CDR3 sequence is 13 residues long. This chain's CDR3 is CAVHRPMNTEAFF. DNA of the CDR3: TGTGCCGTCCACAGGCCGATGAACACTGAAGCTTTCTTT.

The rearrangement links TRBV6-6 to TRBJ1-2, with 10 bases matching TRBD1. There are 14 residues in the CDR3. Per the germline V gene, CDR1 is MNHNY and CDR2 is SVGAGI (reference sequence). Losses at the gene ends were 4 bases for V and 4 bases for J; bases not matched to a gene: 3. The CDR3 sequence is CASSSRDRGYGYTF. The CDR3 DNA is TGTGCCAGCAGTTCCCGGGACAGGGGCTATGGCTACACCTTC.